Shown below are 18 T cell receptor beta chains from a single sample sequenced in a study of OX40 agonist ivuxolimab in advanced cancers. Clones were sequenced by immunoSEQ multiplex PCR, and TCRdb holds only the in-frame ones, with some missing. This sample carries 77,000 or so clones, around 90% of them seen once, and the ten largest clones take more than 1.5%. The sequenced sample was CD4+ or CD8+ T cells sorted from blood, obtained in a trial of the OX40 agonist ivuxolimab. The receptors originated from an adult with an advanced solid tumor such as melanoma, head and neck, liver or kidney cancer.

The chain uses TRBV28 and TRBJ1-2; TRBD1 matches at 8 bases. Per germline, CDR1 MDHEN and CDR2 SYDVKM. The CDR3 extends over 15 amino acids. V gave up 4 bases and J gave up 5 bases; unmatched junction bases: 9. CDR3 DNA sequence: TGTGCCAGCAGTTCGTACAGGGGGGGCGGGTATGGCTACACCTTC. Translating it yields CASSSYRGGGYGYTF.

The chain couples TRBV29-1 to TRBJ1-1, with D uncertain. V gave up 7 bases and J gave up 10 bases, with 16 bases separating them. The V gene's germline CDR1 is SQVTM and CDR2 ANQGSEA. CDR3 length: 11 amino acids. The CDR3 reads CSASLRERAFF. CDR3 in DNA: TGCAGCGCCTCTTTGCGGGAAAGAGCTTTCTTT.

The chain joins TRBV4-1 to TRBJ2-7; tentatively, D is TRBD2 (6 bases). The CDR3 spans 16 residues. The V end was cut by 4 bases, the J end by 3 bases, with 19 bases between. Germline values: CDR1 MGHRA, CDR2 YSYEKL. In DNA form, the CDR3 reads TGCGCCAGCAGCCCCAGGCGGGGAGGCAGTCTCTACGAGCAGTACTTC. This translates into CASSPRRGGSLYEQYF.

J is TRBJ2-3 and V is TRBV19; TRBD2 agrees at 7 bases. CDR3 size: 17 residues. Per the germline V gene, CDR1 is LNHDA and CDR2 is SQIVND (reference sequence). V was clipped by 7 bases and J by 2 bases; unmatched bases: 15. CDR3 sequence reads: CASTRGRGSPNTDTQYF. CDR3 nucleotide sequence: TGTGCCAGTACCCGAGGTCGCGGGAGCCCTAACACAGATACGCAGTATTTT.

This clone was observed a few times. V gene TRBV19 combines with J gene TRBJ1-6; 7 bases agree with TRBD1. Germline CDR1 LNHDA, CDR2 SQIVND (reference sequence). The ends lost 3 bases at V and 8 bases at J; junction bases unmatched: 4. The CDR3 is made up of 14 amino acids. The CDR3 sequence: CASSITTGDSPLHF. CDR3 in DNA: TGTGCCAGTAGTATCACTACAGGGGATTCACCCCTCCACTTT.

This clone appeared a few times. This chain uses TRBV5-1 with TRBJ2-3; D gene unclear. Germline V gene sequence: CDR1 SGHRS, CDR2 YFSETQ. V was cut by 7 bases and J by 1 base, with 10 bases left in between. This CDR3 spans 13 amino acids. CDR3 sequence: CASVSPGTDTQYF. The CDR3 coding sequence is TGCGCCAGCGTATCCCCCGGCACAGATACGCAGTATTTT.

V usage is TRBV9 and J usage is TRBJ1-1; 7 bases are shared with TRBD1. The CDR3 is made up of 18 amino acids. In germline, CDR1 is SGDLS, CDR2 YYNGEE. Trimming at V came to 6 bases and at J to 0 bases, leaving 17 bases not matched to a gene. The CDR3 loop reads CASIIPPGGTDLNTEAFF. DNA for the CDR3: TGTGCCAGCATCATCCCCCCCGGTGGGACAGACTTGAACACTGAAGCTTTCTTT. Using reference TRBV9 and TRBJ1-1 for the parts outside the CDR3, the full variable domain is DSGVTQTPKHLITATGQRVTLRCSPRSGDLSVYWYQQSLDQGLQFLIQYYNGEERAKGNILERFSAQQFPDLHSELNLSSLELGDSALYFCASIIPPGGTDLNTEAFFGQGTRLTVV.

This clone was observed a handful of times. This chain joins TRBV4-3 and TRBJ2-3; perhaps TRBD1 as D (5 bases). V was shortened by 1 base and J by 5 bases, with 7 bases between the two germline ends. CDR1 and CDR2 (germline): LGHNA, YSLEER. This CDR3 contains 13 residues. The chain's CDR3 is CASSQVGLDTQYF. In DNA form, the CDR3 reads TGCGCCAGCAGCCAAGTGGGGCTAGATACGCAGTATTTT.

V usage is TRBV30 and J usage is TRBJ1-1; tentatively, D is TRBD1 (6 bases). Trimming cost V 1 base and J 4 bases, with 13 bases left between them. The CDR3 contains 14 residues. From germline, CDR1 is GTSNPN and CDR2 SVGIG (reference sequence). The CDR3 protein is CAWSGGRGVTEAFF. The CDR3 nucleotides are TGTGCCTGGAGTGGGGGGCGGGGCGTCACTGAAGCTTTCTTT.

The CDR3, as DNA: TGTGCCAGTAGTATCGATAGCACAGACTATGGCTACACCTTC. It is translated as CASSIDSTDYGYTF. This chain connects TRBV19 to TRBJ1-2; D is unresolved. V lost 3 bases to trimming and J lost 3 bases, with 11 bases between them. This CDR3 is built from 14 residues. The V gene's germline CDR1 is LNHDA and CDR2 SQIVND (reference sequence).

J is TRBJ1-3 and V is TRBV5-1; the D gene is possibly TRBD1 (5 bases). Trimming shortened V by 0 bases and J by 0 bases, and 13 bases separated the two germline ends. This CDR3 is 17 amino acids long. Per the germline V gene, CDR1 is SGHRS and CDR2 is YFSETQ. The CDR3 is CASSLGAGSSSGNTIYF. Written as DNA, the CDR3 is TGCGCCAGCAGCTTGGGAGCAGGGTCGTCCTCTGGAAACACCATATATTTT.

The genes are TRBV29-1 and TRBJ2-3; D not certain. The germline V gene has CDR1 SQVTM and CDR2 ANQGSEA. Between the trimmed V and J ends, which lost 2 bases and 4 bases, there was a span of 4 bases. This CDR3 spans 11 amino acids. The CDR3 DNA is TGCAGCGTTGAATATCCAGATACGCAGTATTTT. Its translation is CSVEYPDTQYF.

The sample holds one count of this clone. This CDR3 is CASRNSGGYNEQFF. CDR3 coding DNA: TGTGCCAGCAGAAATAGCGGGGGATACAATGAGCAGTTCTTC. This rearrangement joins TRBV7-9 to TRBJ2-1, with 9 bases identical to TRBD2. V dropped 6 bases and J dropped 4; count of bases not matched to a gene: 4. Germline lookup yields CDR1 SEHNR and CDR2 FQNEAQ (reference sequence). The CDR3 has 14 residues.

The V and J genes are TRBV28 and TRBJ1-1; D gene ambiguous. The V and J ends lost 8 bases and 4 bases respectively, with 17 bases between them. Germline values: CDR1 MDHEN, CDR2 SYDVKM. The length of the CDR3 is 14 residues. The CDR3 loop reads CASGLAGPITEAFF. The CDR3 nucleotides are TGTGCCAGCGGGCTGGCGGGCCCAATCACTGAAGCTTTCTTT.

This clone was counted a single time. The V call is TRBV5-1, the J call TRBJ1-2, with 10 bases identical to TRBD1. Trimming at V came to 4 bases and at J to 7 bases, leaving 7 bases not matched to a gene. The CDR3 is 14 amino acids. Germline V gene lookup returns CDR1 SGHRS and CDR2 YFSETQ. CDR3 region: CASSAGGTGAGYTF. The DNA of the CDR3 is TGCGCCAGCAGCGCGGGCGGGACAGGGGCTGGCTACACCTTC.

V and J are TRBV27 and TRBJ1-1; perhaps TRBD1 as D (5 bases). This CDR3 comprises 16 residues. Trimming shortened V by 5 bases and J by 1 base, and 17 bases separated the two germline ends. Germline-derived CDR1 and CDR2 are MNHEY and SMNVEV (reference sequence). The chain's CDR3 is CASSTNLQAQNTEAFF. The CDR3 coding sequence is TGTGCCAGCAGTACGAATCTACAGGCCCAGAACACTGAAGCTTTCTTT.

This clone has only one observation. This sequence joins TRBV9 and TRBJ2-7, with D hard to call. V gave up 0 bases and J gave up 2 bases, with 9 bases separating them. The CDR3 spans 14 residues. CDR1 SGDLS and CDR2 YYNGEE come from the germline V gene. The CDR3 reads CASSVGGHTYEQYF. The CDR3 coding sequence is TGTGCCAGCAGCGTAGGCGGTCACACCTACGAGCAGTACTTC.

The J gene is TRBJ2-2, the V gene TRBV10-3; the match to TRBD2 covers 8 bases. The V segment lost 6 bases and the J segment 4 bases; nucleotides outside the gene matches: 7. The CDR3 loop spans 15 amino acids. The germline CDR1 and CDR2 sequences are ENHRY and SYGVKD. The CDR3, as DNA: TGTGCCATCAGCCCGGGAGGGCGGAGCACCGGGGAGCTGTTTTTT. It yields the protein CAISPGGRSTGELFF.